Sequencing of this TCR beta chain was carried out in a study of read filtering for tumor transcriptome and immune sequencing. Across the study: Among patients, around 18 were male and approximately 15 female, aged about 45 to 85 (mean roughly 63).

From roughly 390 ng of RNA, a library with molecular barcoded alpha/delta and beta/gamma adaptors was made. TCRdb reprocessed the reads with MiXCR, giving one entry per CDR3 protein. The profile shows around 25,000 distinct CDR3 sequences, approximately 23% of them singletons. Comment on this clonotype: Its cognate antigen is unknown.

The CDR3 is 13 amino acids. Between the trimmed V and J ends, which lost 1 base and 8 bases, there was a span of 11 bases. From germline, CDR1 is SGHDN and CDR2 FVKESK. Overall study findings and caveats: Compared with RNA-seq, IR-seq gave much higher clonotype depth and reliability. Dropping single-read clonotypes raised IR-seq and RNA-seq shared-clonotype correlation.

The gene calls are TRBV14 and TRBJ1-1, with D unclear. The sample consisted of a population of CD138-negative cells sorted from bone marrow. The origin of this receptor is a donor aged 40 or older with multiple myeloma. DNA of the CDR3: TGTGCCAGCAGCCAAGTCGCCGGGTTAGAAGCTTTCTTT. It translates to CASSQVAGLEAFF.